The 18 T cell receptor beta chains listed next were all sequenced from one sample in a study of cytomegalovirus exposure and HLA in healthy donors. PCR employed 60 Vbeta and 13 Jbeta primers. Clones were sequenced by immunoSEQ multiplex PCR, and TCRdb holds only the in-frame ones, with some missing. The sample shows under 150,000 clones, approximately 84% of them seen only once. Source material: PBMCs. The origin of the receptors is a boy between 2 and 10 years old in good health and CMV-seronegative.

This rearrangement joins TRBV6-6 to TRBJ2-5, with D perhaps TRBD2 (6 bases). The CDR3 consists of 16 residues. Germline V lookup: CDR1 MNHNY, CDR2 SVGAGI (reference sequence). Trimming cost V 0 bases and J 5 bases, with 16 bases left between them. CDR3 loop: CASSYSRRDLWETQYF. The CDR3 DNA follows: TGTGCCAGCAGTTACTCGAGGCGGGACCTATGGGAGACCCAGTACTTC.

The chain employs TRBV4-2 and TRBJ2-7, with 8 bases fitting TRBD1. The CDR3 is made up of 15 amino acids. V lost 0 bases to trimming and J lost 0 bases; unmatched junction nucleotides: 1. The germline V gene has CDR1 LGHNA and CDR2 YNFKEQ. The CDR3 DNA sequence: TGTGCCAGCAGCCAAGACAGGGGGCGCTCCTACGAGCAGTACTTC. It yields the protein CASSQDRGRSYEQYF.

The chain recombines TRBV9 with TRBJ1-2, with 7 bases identical to TRBD1. Germline V lookup: CDR1 SGDLS, CDR2 YYNGEE. CDR3 size: 19 residues. Trimming took 3 bases from V and 0 from J; bases not matched to a gene: 17. CDR3: CASSAGTEEFHLANYGYTF. CDR3 bases: TGTGCCAGCAGCGCCGGGACAGAGGAATTTCATTTAGCTAACTATGGCTACACCTTC. The complete variable domain, with remaining parts taken from reference TRBV9 and TRBJ1-2, reads DSGVTQTPKHLITATGQRVTLRCSPRSGDLSVYWYQQSLDQGLQFLIQYYNGEERAKGNILERFSAQQFPDLHSELNLSSLELGDSALYFCASSAGTEEFHLANYGYTFGSGTRLTVV.

The CDR3 protein is CASSPRGGPSGYEQFF. CDR3 nucleotides: TGCGCCAGCAGCCCACGGGGGGGTCCTTCGGGGTATGAGCAGTTCTTC. The chain has TRBV5-1 and TRBJ2-1; 8 nucleotides agree with TRBD2. The CDR3 spans 16 residues. The germline V gene has CDR1 SGHRS and CDR2 YFSETQ. J gave up 8 bases and V 4 bases, and 14 bases lay outside the gene matches.

This chain links TRBV9 with TRBJ2-3; no firm D call. The germline CDR1 and CDR2 sequences are SGDLS and YYNGEE. With 0 bases removed from V and 4 bases from J, the gap between germline ends came to 9 bases. This CDR3 contains 14 residues. CDR3 DNA sequence: TGTGCCAGCAGCGTAGAGGCGGCGGCAGATACGCAGTATTTT. Its translation: CASSVEAAADTQYF.

The chain recombines TRBV29-1 with TRBJ1-4; 7 nucleotides agree with TRBD1. CDR3 length: 14 residues. Trimming removed 7 bases from V and 5 bases from J; junction bases left unmatched: 10. CDR1 is SQVTM and CDR2 is ANQGSEA in the germline V gene. CDR3 DNA sequence: TGCAGCGCAATACCGGGACAGTCGAATGAAAAACTGTTTTTT. Its translation is CSAIPGQSNEKLFF.

This chain links TRBV7-2 with TRBJ1-5; 8 positions agree with TRBD1. The CDR3 runs to 14 residues. Per the germline V gene, CDR1 is SGHTA and CDR2 is FQGNSA. V was clipped by 3 bases and J by 6 bases; unmatched bases: 4. The CDR3 protein is CASSFGQGSQPQHF. The CDR3 DNA follows: TGTGCCAGCAGCTTCGGACAGGGTAGTCAGCCCCAGCATTTT.

This sequence joins TRBV10-1 and TRBJ2-1; perhaps TRBD2 as D (6 bases). CDR1 is WNHNN and CDR2 is SYGVQD in the germline V gene (reference sequence). The V end was cut by 6 bases, the J end by 5 bases, with 20 bases between. The CDR3 totals 16 residues. CDR3 in amino acids: CASRATPGLGDNEQFF. DNA for the CDR3: TGCGCCAGCAGGGCAACACCGGGACTGGGGGACAATGAGCAGTTCTTC.

V is TRBV19 and J is TRBJ2-3, with 7 positions matching TRBD2. CDR1 LNHDA and CDR2 SQIVND come from the germline V gene (reference sequence). The V and J ends lost 1 base and 6 bases, in that order; junction bases with no gene match: 7. The CDR3 extends over 15 amino acids. CDR3: CASSIGAGAGDTQYF. The DNA for the CDR3 is TGTGCCAGTAGTATAGGGGCGGGAGCTGGCGATACGCAGTATTTT. The entire variable domain, with the rest obtained from reference TRBV19 and TRBJ2-3, is as follows: DGGITQSPKYLFRKEGQNVTLSCEQNLNHDAMYWYRQDPGQGLRLIYYSQIVNDFQKGDIAEGYSVSREKKESFPLTVTSAQKNPTAFYLCASSIGAGAGDTQYFGPGTRLTVL.

This clone was picked up many times. V and J are TRBV7-9 and TRBJ2-7; no reliable D call. Trimming left V 2 bases short and J 5 bases short, with 19 bases between. The CDR3 is 16 amino acids. The V gene's germline CDR1 is SEHNR and CDR2 FQNEAQ (reference sequence). CDR3 region: CASSLIFQRPSNEQYV. The CDR3 bases are TGTGCCAGCAGCTTAATCTTCCAGAGGCCCTCGAACGAGCAGTACGTC.

The chain is built from TRBV9 and TRBJ1-3; a weak D match, TRBD1 (6 bases). The CDR3 covers 15 residues. Germline V lookup: CDR1 SGDLS, CDR2 YYNGEE. Trimming removed 3 bases at V and 0 bases at J, with 10 bases between. In nucleotides, the CDR3 is TGTGCCAGCAGCGCAGGGGCTAACTCTGGAAACACCATATATTTT. The encoded protein is CASSAGANSGNTIYF.

In nucleotides, the CDR3 is TGTGCCAGCAGGCGCGGACTAGCGGGCACAGATACGCAGTATTTT. It specifies CASRRGLAGTDTQYF. The chain employs TRBV7-9 and TRBJ2-3, with 10 bases matching TRBD2. The V gene end was trimmed by 6 bases and the J gene end by 1 base; junction bases not matched to a gene: 4. The CDR3 has 15 residues. Per the germline V gene, CDR1 is SEHNR and CDR2 is FQNEAQ (reference sequence).

The CDR3 DNA sequence: TGTGCCAGCAGCCCACCGGGGGGAGAAGAGACCCAGTACTTC. Protein: CASSPPGGEETQYF. The rearrangement joins TRBV13 to TRBJ2-5; 7 bases are shared with TRBD2. V gave up 5 bases and J gave up 3 bases; unmatched junction bases: 6. Looked up from germline, CDR1 is PRHDT and CDR2 is FYEKMQ (reference sequence). There are 14 residues in the CDR3.

The rearrangement links TRBV6-5 to TRBJ1-5; D gene unclear. In germline, CDR1 is MNHEY, CDR2 SVGAGI. The CDR3 contains 14 residues. The V gene lost 8 bases and the J gene lost 4 bases, with 15 bases spanning the gap. CDR3 sequence reads: CASGRSIRNQPQHF. The CDR3 bases are TGTGCCAGCGGGCGTTCTATACGGAATCAGCCCCAGCATTTT.

This clone was found a few times. This rearrangement joins TRBV5-5 to TRBJ2-2; the D is unclear. There are 13 residues in the CDR3. Germline assignment: CDR1 SGHKS and CDR2 YYEKEE (reference sequence). Trimming took off 1 base at V and 6 bases at J, with 7 bases between the two ends. The CDR3 bases are TGTGCCAGCAGCTTGTTCAGTGCCGGGGAGCTGTTTTTT. This translates into CASSLFSAGELFF.

This clone has just one count. The genes are TRBV7-3 and TRBJ2-1, with D maybe TRBD2 (5 bases). V lost 5 bases and J lost 7, with 24 bases in between. This CDR3 spans 17 amino acids. Per germline, CDR1 SGHTA and CDR2 FQGTGA. The CDR3 coding sequence is TGTGCCAGCAGCCATATAAGCGGAGGTGCCCATCCGAATGAGCAGTTCTTC. Protein: CASSHISGGAHPNEQFF.

The rearrangement joins TRBV4-1 to TRBJ2-1; TRBD1 might be the D (5 bases). V was shortened by 5 bases and J by 0 bases, with 14 bases between the two germline ends. Per the germline V gene, CDR1 is MGHRA and CDR2 is YSYEKL. The CDR3 totals 16 residues. CDR3 DNA sequence: TGCGCCAGCAGCTACCCACAGGACCTCTCCTACAATGAGCAGTTCTTC. As protein: CASSYPQDLSYNEQFF.

The V gene is TRBV6-7, the J gene TRBJ2-2; D is uncertain. TRBV6-7 has ORF status, its function being uncertain. V lost 0 bases and J lost 6, with 14 bases in between. The CDR3 length is 16 residues. CDR3 DNA sequence: TGTGCCAGCAGTTACTCGAATCAGTATCATCCCGGGGAGCTGTTTTTT. This encodes CASSYSNQYHPGELFF.